These 20 T cell receptor beta chains originate from one sample sequenced in a study of cytomegalovirus exposure and HLA in healthy donors (dated by TCRdb to between 2016 and 2019). The library relied on the immunoSEQ multiplex PCR assay. For the multiplex PCR, a mixture combining 60 forward primers for TCR Vbeta segments and 13 reverse primers for TCR Jbeta segments was used. Entries here come from immuneACCESS through TCRdb and include only in-frame sequences with V and J called. Some clones fail to appear in such tables; in the studies checked, an unresolved V gene covers under half of the shortfall, and the cause of the remainder is unknown. The sample table holds over 150,000 clones, of which about 80% were seen once. The top ten constitute roughly 9% of the sample. Source material: PBMCs. These receptors originate from a man between 18 and 35 years old in good health and CMV-seropositive.

The chain employs TRBV6-5 and TRBJ1-5; unclear D gene. The CDR3 has 14 amino acids. Germline lookup yields CDR1 MNHEY and CDR2 SVGAGI. Trimming pared 8 bases from V and 0 bases from J, leaving 11 bases between. CDR3 residues: CASGLGNSNQPQHF. The CDR3 DNA follows: TGTGCCAGCGGGCTCGGGAATAGCAATCAGCCCCAGCATTTT.

CDR3 bases: TGTGCCAGCAGTTACCTAGCGGGGAGAAGCACAGATACGCAGTATTTT. It is translated as CASSYLAGRSTDTQYF. The gene calls are TRBV6-5 and TRBJ2-3, with 9 bases identical to TRBD2. CDR3 length: 16 residues. After removal of 2 bases from V and 0 bases from J, the junction contained 3 bases not matched to a gene. The V gene's germline CDR1 is MNHEY and CDR2 SVGAGI.

The chain links TRBV29-1 to TRBJ1-2; unclear D gene. Trimming stripped 4 bases from V and 6 bases from J, with 15 bases between. The CDR3 consists of 13 residues. From germline, CDR1 is SQVTM and CDR2 ANQGSEA. CDR3 bases: TGCAGCGTTGGAGGTTTCCTCAAGAATGGCTACACCTTC. This sequence encodes CSVGGFLKNGYTF.

This chain joins TRBV19 and TRBJ2-1, with 11 bases that match TRBD2. Germline V gene sequence: CDR1 LNHDA, CDR2 SQIVND (reference sequence). With 6 bases clipped from V and 0 bases from J, the junction kept 7 bases outside the gene matches. CDR3 length: 17 residues. CDR3 nucleotide sequence: TGTGCCAGTAGCCTCACTAGCGGGAGTATCTCCTACAATGAGCAGTTCTTC. Its protein product is CASSLTSGSISYNEQFF.

The rearrangement uses TRBV6-5 and TRBJ1-4; 8 nucleotides match TRBD1. Germline CDR1 MNHEY, CDR2 SVGAGI. V shed 6 bases, J shed 8 bases, and the junction held 5 bases outside the gene matches. CDR3 length: 13 residues. The CDR3, as DNA: TGTGCCAGCAGCGGACAGGGTGGGGAAAAACTGTTTTTT. As protein: CASSGQGGEKLFF.

There are a few counts of this clone. This chain uses TRBV5-1 with TRBJ1-5; perhaps TRBD1 as D (6 bases). V dropped 0 bases and J dropped 5 bases, with 6 bases sitting between them. The CDR3 spans 13 residues. Germline assignment: CDR1 SGHRS and CDR2 YFSETQ. The CDR3 reads CASSLAGDQPQHF. Written as DNA, the CDR3 is TGCGCCAGCAGCTTGGCAGGGGATCAGCCCCAGCATTTT. Full variable domain (outside the CDR3, taken from reference TRBV5-1 and TRBJ1-5): KAGVTQTPRYLIKTRGQQVTLSCSPISGHRSVSWYQQTPGQGLQFLFEYFSETQRNKGNFPGRFSGRQFSNSRSEMNVSTLELGDSALYLCASSLAGDQPQHFGDGTRLSIL.

The rearrangement joins TRBV7-8 to TRBJ1-5, with TRBD1 as a possible D gene (5 bases). The V gene lost 4 bases and the J gene lost 6 bases, with 19 bases spanning the gap. The CDR3 loop spans 16 amino acids. Germline V CDR1 and CDR2: SGHVS, FQNEAQ. CDR3 residues: CASSSGGIGRGQPQHF. CDR3 in DNA: TGTGCCAGCAGCTCCGGGGGTATAGGGAGAGGTCAGCCCCAGCATTTT. The full variable domain, with the rest looked up from reference TRBV7-8 and TRBJ1-5, is GAGVSQSPRYKVAKRGQDVALRCDPISGHVSLFWYQQALGQGPEFLTYFQNEAQLDKSGLPSDRFFAERPEGSVSTLKIQRTQQEDSAVYLCASSSGGIGRGQPQHFGDGTRLSIL.

In this sample, this clone turned up a few times. V and J are TRBV9 and TRBJ2-1; 7 positions match TRBD1. This CDR3 has 15 amino acids. Per the germline V gene, CDR1 is SGDLS and CDR2 is YYNGEE. The J segment lost 4 bases and the V segment lost 0 bases, leaving 4 bases of the junction unmatched. In DNA, the CDR3 is TGTGCCAGCAGCGTAGGAGGGGGCGCATACAATGAGCAGTTCTTC. It codes for CASSVGGGAYNEQFF.

CDR3 DNA: TGCGCCAGCAGCCAGGGACAGGGGGCAAGTCAGCCCCAGCATTTT. Protein: CASSQGQGASQPQHF. The chain has TRBV4-3 and TRBJ1-5, with 12 bases fitting TRBD1. CDR3 length: 15 residues. V was pared by 3 bases and J by 6 bases, with 3 bases of the junction left unmatched. The germline CDR1 and CDR2 sequences are LGHNA and YSLEER.

The chain links TRBV15 to TRBJ1-2; TRBD1 matches 8 bases. CDR1 is LNHNV and CDR2 is YYDKDF in the germline V gene (reference sequence). The trim removed 8 bases at V and 5 bases at J, leaving 13 bases unmatched. This CDR3 has 15 residues. CDR3 loop: CATRQGMGNLYGYTF. Written as DNA, the CDR3 is TGTGCCACCCGACAGGGGATGGGTAATCTTTATGGCTACACCTTC.

The chain combines TRBV7-2 with TRBJ2-6; D is perhaps TRBD2 (6 bases). V was cut by 8 bases and J by 0 bases, with 8 bases left in between. Per the germline V gene, CDR1 is SGHTA and CDR2 is FQGNSA. This CDR3 comprises 14 residues. The CDR3 spells CASRGSSGANVLTF. The CDR3 DNA follows: TGTGCCAGCCGGGGGAGCTCTGGGGCCAACGTCCTGACTTTC.

CDR3: CASSLGAGDTDTQYF. The CDR3 DNA is TGCGCCAGCAGCTTGGGGGCGGGGGACACAGATACGCAGTATTTT. The rearrangement joins TRBV5-1 to TRBJ2-3; the match to TRBD2 covers 7 bases. V lost 0 bases to trimming and J lost 2 bases; unmatched junction nucleotides: 3. Germline values: CDR1 SGHRS, CDR2 YFSETQ. The CDR3 consists of 15 residues. Complete variable domain (other parts from reference TRBV5-1 and TRBJ2-3): KAGVTQTPRYLIKTRGQQVTLSCSPISGHRSVSWYQQTPGQGLQFLFEYFSETQRNKGNFPGRFSGRQFSNSRSEMNVSTLELGDSALYLCASSLGAGDTDTQYFGPGTRLTVL.

J is TRBJ1-5 and V is TRBV29-1; D gene ambiguous. CDR3 length: 13 residues. Trimming took 4 bases from V and 2 from J, leaving 9 bases between them. Germline CDR1 reads SQVTM; CDR2 reads ANQGSEA. The CDR3 bases are TGCAGCGTTGTCGTTCAGGGCAATCAGCCCCAGCATTTT. Translation gives CSVVVQGNQPQHF.

The J gene is TRBJ1-1, the V gene TRBV5-4, with TRBD1 matching 9 bases. Trimming removed 4 bases from V and 1 base from J; junction bases left unmatched: 8. Germline lookup yields CDR1 SGHNT and CDR2 YYREEE (reference sequence). This CDR3 is built from 16 residues. The CDR3 sequence: CASSRPGQGTNTEAFF. The CDR3 DNA reads as TGTGCCAGCAGCCGCCCGGGACAGGGAACGAACACTGAAGCTTTCTTT.

The V call is TRBV9, the J call TRBJ2-7; possibly TRBD1 for D (6 bases). The V gene's germline CDR1 is SGDLS and CDR2 YYNGEE. Trimming took 0 bases from V and 4 from J, leaving 11 bases between them. The CDR3 extends over 14 amino acids. CDR3 protein: CASSVAPRGYEQYF. CDR3 coding DNA: TGTGCCAGCAGCGTAGCTCCAAGGGGGTACGAGCAGTACTTC.

J is TRBJ2-5 and V is TRBV15; TRBD1 agrees at 9 bases. Trimming took 8 bases from V and 1 from J; bases not matched to a gene: 17. The CDR3 length is 18 residues. CDR1 is LNHNV, CDR2 YYDKDF, per germline (reference sequence). The CDR3 nucleotides read TGTGCCACCGGGCCTTTCTTAGGGGGGACAGGGATCCAAGAGACCCAGTACTTC. This gives the protein CATGPFLGGTGIQETQYF.

This clone was seen a few times. The rearrangement links TRBV10-3 to TRBJ1-1; D ambiguous. CDR3 length equals 15 residues. The germline CDR1 and CDR2 sequences are ENHRY and SYGVKD. V was clipped by 7 bases and J by 4 bases, with 19 bases between them. The CDR3 nucleotides read TGTGCCATCACGCCGGGTTCTGGGTCGGGCACTGAAGCTTTCTTT. Protein: CAITPGSGSGTEAFF.

The gene calls are TRBV7-8 and TRBJ2-5; TRBD2 agrees at 12 bases. Trimming at V came to 0 bases and at J to 3 bases, leaving 11 bases not matched to a gene. The CDR3 extends over 19 amino acids. Germline CDR1 SGHVS, CDR2 FQNEAQ. DNA of the CDR3: TGTGCCAGCAGCTTAGCGTGGACTAGCGGGAAGGGGGTAGAAGAGACCCAGTACTTC. It specifies CASSLAWTSGKGVEETQYF.

The CDR3 DNA reads TGTGCCAGTAGTAGGGCCTTTGGCGAGCCCCAGCATTTT. Its translation: CASSRAFGEPQHF. The V call is TRBV19, the J call TRBJ1-5; D is unresolved. Germline CDR1 LNHDA, CDR2 SQIVND (reference sequence). V lost 4 bases and J lost 8, with 12 bases in between. The CDR3 consists of 13 residues.

The chain has TRBV7-9 and TRBJ1-4; tentatively, D is TRBD1 (5 bases). CDR3 size: 15 residues. V was shortened by 5 bases and J by 0 bases, with 10 bases between the two germline ends. Germline assignment: CDR1 SEHNR and CDR2 FQNEAQ (reference sequence). CDR3: CASSLGATTNEKLFF. CDR3 DNA sequence: TGTGCCAGCAGCCTAGGGGCAACAACTAATGAAAAACTGTTTTTT.